What follows are 30 T cell receptor beta chains derived from one specimen sequenced in a study of shared clonotypes between healthy human individuals. Assay: immunoSEQ multiplex PCR; the TCRdb copy retains only in-frame clones and omits some. The sample includes around 940,000 clones, about 80% seen only once; the top ten take about 1.5%. Sample: memory CD4+ T cells sorted from blood. The subset was: CD45RA-negative fraction. These receptors were obtained from a man aged 18 to 35 in good health.

This clone was observed a handful of times. The chain recombines TRBV5-1 with TRBJ2-2; no definite D call. This CDR3 contains 15 residues. The V end was cut by 1 base, the J end by 4 bases, with 11 bases between. Per germline, CDR1 SGHRS and CDR2 YFSETQ. The CDR3 here is CASSLWELSTGELFF. Written as DNA, the CDR3 is TGCGCCAGCAGCTTGTGGGAACTAAGCACCGGGGAGCTGTTTTTT.

The V and J genes are TRBV9 and TRBJ2-2; 7 bases map to TRBD2. Trimming at V came to 0 bases and at J to 1 base, leaving 6 bases not matched to a gene. The CDR3 is 17 residues long. CDR1 SGDLS and CDR2 YYNGEE come from the germline V gene. In DNA, the CDR3 is TGTGCCAGCAGCGTAGCTACCGGGACTAAGAACACCGGGGAGCTGTTTTTT. Residues: CASSVATGTKNTGELFF.

The chain links TRBV7-8 to TRBJ2-7; 7 positions agree with TRBD2. Germline loops: CDR1 SGHVS, CDR2 FQNEAQ. The length of the CDR3 is 13 residues. V shed 5 bases, J shed 7 bases, and the junction held 8 bases outside the gene matches. CDR3 residues: CASSRGTTLEQYF. Here the CDR3 DNA reads TGTGCCAGCAGCCGCGGGACTACCTTAGAGCAGTACTTC.

The chain employs TRBV11-2 and TRBJ2-2; D may be TRBD2 (7 bases). Trimming left V 2 bases short and J 4 bases short, with 8 bases between. This CDR3 is 14 amino acids long. The germline V gene encodes CDR1 SGHAT and CDR2 FQNNGV. Here the CDR3 reads CASSLRGGTGELFF. The CDR3 DNA sequence: TGTGCCAGCAGCTTAAGGGGGGGCACCGGGGAGCTGTTTTTT.

This clone was picked up one time. The rearrangement links TRBV19 to TRBJ2-7; D is unresolved. The CDR3 covers 14 residues. The V gene lost 3 bases and the J gene lost 4 bases, with 13 bases spanning the gap. CDR1 LNHDA and CDR2 SQIVND come from the germline V gene (reference sequence). The CDR3 loop reads CASSIVGESYEQYF. CDR3 bases: TGTGCCAGTAGTATCGTCGGAGAGTCTTACGAGCAGTACTTC. Full variable domain (remainder filled in from reference TRBV19 and TRBJ2-7): DGGITQSPKYLFRKEGQNVTLSCEQNLNHDAMYWYRQDPGQGLRLIYYSQIVNDFQKGDIAEGYSVSREKKESFPLTVTSAQKNPTAFYLCASSIVGESYEQYFGPGTRLTVT.

A note on this clone: A read error may be the cause here, since a much bigger clone is one base away. The chain is built from TRBV5-6 and TRBJ2-3; the match to TRBD2 covers 11 bases. V shed 3 bases and J 0 bases; nucleotides not matched to a gene: 0. This CDR3 comprises 15 residues. Germline assignment: CDR1 SGHDT and CDR2 YYEEEE. This CDR3 is CASSSSGGSTDTQYF. The CDR3 DNA is TGTGCCAGCAGCTCTAGCGGGGGGAGCACAGATACGCAGTATTTT.

The rearrangement joins TRBV11-2 to TRBJ1-2; D gene ambiguous. The CDR3 sequence is 17 residues long. Germline lookup yields CDR1 SGHAT and CDR2 FQNNGV. V was pared by 1 base and J by 7 bases, with 22 bases between. Written as DNA, the CDR3 is TGTGCCAGCAGCTTAGGGATCGGTCGGCGGGTTGGCGGTGGCTACACCTTC. The encoded protein is CASSLGIGRRVGGGYTF. The full variable domain, rest sourced from reference TRBV11-2 and TRBJ1-2, is EAGVAQSPRYKIIEKRQSVAFWCNPISGHATLYWYQQILGQGPKLLIQFQNNGVVDDSQLPKDRFSAERLKGVDSTLKIQPAKLEDSAVYLCASSLGIGRRVGGGYTFGSGTRLTVV.

The CDR3 bases are TGCGCCAGCAGCCGTCGCACGGACGGGACCGGGGAGCTGTTTTTT. This encodes CASSRRTDGTGELFF. This chain uses TRBV4-1 with TRBJ2-2; no clear D. The CDR3 totals 15 residues. The germline gives CDR1 MGHRA, CDR2 YSYEKL. Trimming took off 4 bases at V and 5 bases at J, with 14 bases between the two ends.

The chain links TRBV30 to TRBJ2-3; D gene uncertain. Trimming pared 2 bases from V and 4 bases from J, leaving 13 bases between. Germline assignment: CDR1 GTSNPN and CDR2 SVGIG (reference sequence). The CDR3 has 14 residues. CDR3 DNA: TGTGCCTGGAGTTTTGGATTAACCCCAGATACGCAGTATTTT. It encodes CAWSFGLTPDTQYF.

This rearrangement joins TRBV4-2 to TRBJ2-1; D is perhaps TRBD2 (6 bases). Germline V gene sequence: CDR1 LGHNA, CDR2 YNFKEQ. The V end lost 0 bases, the J end lost 2 bases, and 11 bases lay between the germline ends. The CDR3 runs to 16 residues. CDR3 coding DNA: TGTGCCAGCAGCCAAGATCAATGGGGGGCCTACAATGAGCAGTTCTTC. It translates to CASSQDQWGAYNEQFF.

At least ten counts were recorded for this clone. The chain couples TRBV5-1 to TRBJ2-3, with TRBD2 as a possible D gene (7 bases). Germline CDR1 reads SGHRS; CDR2 reads YFSETQ. This CDR3 spans 14 amino acids. The V and J ends lost 6 bases and 3 bases respectively, with 14 bases between them. The CDR3 nucleotides are TGCGCCAGCAACTTACAGGGAGGGACAGATACGCAGTATTTT. Residues: CASNLQGGTDTQYF.

The chain couples TRBV30 to TRBJ1-3; D ambiguous. Germline V lookup: CDR1 GTSNPN, CDR2 SVGIG (reference sequence). V was shortened by 0 bases and J by 3 bases, with 15 bases between the two germline ends. The CDR3 totals 16 residues. The CDR3 DNA reads TGTGCCTGGAGTGTACTTCAAGGGTACGGTGGAAACACCATATATTTT. This codes for CAWSVLQGYGGNTIYF.

This clone was found a few times. The rearrangement joins TRBV2 to TRBJ1-2; D gene uncertain. The V gene lost 7 bases and the J gene lost 2 bases, with 17 bases spanning the gap. Germline V gives CDR1 SNHLY, CDR2 FYNNEI. This CDR3 has 15 amino acids. The CDR3 coding sequence is TGTGCCAGCATTAAGTCCCTAGCTCCGAACTATGGCTACACCTTC. This encodes CASIKSLAPNYGYTF.

Comments on this clone: The same CDR3 can be traced to other DNA sequences in this sample. V gene TRBV2 combines with J gene TRBJ2-7; D is possibly TRBD1 (6 bases). There are 14 residues in the CDR3. The germline V gene has CDR1 SNHLY and CDR2 FYNNEI. Trimming left V 0 bases short and J 4 bases short, with 10 bases between. The CDR3: CASSEAGRGYEQYF. The CDR3 DNA reads TGTGCCAGCAGTGAAGCGGGTAGGGGGTACGAGCAGTACTTC.

This chain joins TRBV29-1 and TRBJ2-5; 7 nucleotides agree with TRBD1. CDR3 length: 13 residues. CDR1 SQVTM and CDR2 ANQGSEA come from the germline V gene. The V and J ends lost 5 bases and 5 bases, in that order; junction bases with no gene match: 8. The CDR3 loop is CSVTTGVGETQYF. The DNA for the CDR3 is TGCAGCGTTACTACAGGGGTTGGGGAGACCCAGTACTTC.

The rearrangement uses TRBV2 and TRBJ2-7, with D perhaps TRBD1 (6 bases). V shed 3 bases and J shed 1 base, with 16 bases lying between them. CDR1 and CDR2 (germline): SNHLY, FYNNEI. The CDR3 is 16 amino acids. This CDR3 reads CASSEEGPTGSYEQYF. The CDR3 DNA is TGTGCCAGCAGTGAGGAAGGGCCGACAGGTTCCTACGAGCAGTACTTC. Combining the CDR3 with reference TRBV2 and TRBJ2-7 gives the whole variable domain EPEVTQTPSHQVTQMGQEVILRCVPISNHLYFYWYRQILGQKVEFLVSFYNNEISEKSEIFDDQFSVERPDGSNFTLKIRSTKLEDSAMYFCASSEEGPTGSYEQYFGPGTRLTVT.

The gene calls are TRBV5-1 and TRBJ2-1, with 8 nucleotides matching TRBD2. Germline V CDR1 and CDR2: SGHRS, YFSETQ. Losses at the gene ends were 4 bases for V and 0 bases for J; bases not matched to a gene: 6. The CDR3 has 16 residues. The CDR3 sequence: CASSPGGVNSYNEQFF. In nucleotides, the CDR3 is TGCGCCAGCAGCCCGGGAGGGGTTAACTCCTACAATGAGCAGTTCTTC.

The rearrangement uses TRBV30 and TRBJ1-1; TRBD1 agrees at 7 bases. Trimming took 5 bases from V and 4 from J; bases not matched to a gene: 7. The CDR3 is made up of 13 amino acids. CDR1 is GTSNPN and CDR2 is SVGIG in the germline V gene (reference sequence). In nucleotides, the CDR3 is TGTGCCTGGGGAAGACAGGGAGGCACTGAAGCTTTCTTT. It translates to CAWGRQGGTEAFF.

The V call is TRBV13, the J call TRBJ2-1, with 7 bases lining up with TRBD2. Germline-derived CDR1 and CDR2 are PRHDT and FYEKMQ (reference sequence). This CDR3 has 15 amino acids. V gave up 5 bases and J gave up 7 bases; unmatched junction bases: 11. Written as DNA, the CDR3 is TGTGCCAGCAGCCAACCGGGACTATCAGAAAATGAGCAGTTCTTC. Its protein is CASSQPGLSENEQFF.

The chain carries TRBV12-5 and TRBJ1-3, with no clear D. The CDR3 is 14 amino acids. Germline CDR1 is LGHNT and CDR2 is FRNRAP. V lost 5 bases and J lost 3, with 11 bases in between. DNA of the CDR3: TGTGCTAGTGGTGCCCCTGCCAGTGGAAACACCATATATTTT. Its translation: CASGAPASGNTIYF.

This chain uses TRBV12-2 with TRBJ2-7; TRBD2, as called in the table, went unchecked against the DNA. TRBV12-2 is a listed pseudogene. The CDR3 spans 17 residues. CDR3 amino acids: CASRLVTAGGPGYEQYF. The DNA for the CDR3 is TGTGCAAGTCGCTTAGTAACGGCGGGAGGGCCCGGGTACGAGCAGTACTTC.

This clone was seen only a few times. This chain uses TRBV2 with TRBJ2-7, with D perhaps being TRBD1 or TRBD2 (5 bases each). Germline V gene sequence: CDR1 SNHLY, CDR2 FYNNEI. The CDR3 has 17 residues. Trimming stripped 2 bases from V and 2 bases from J, with 19 bases between. CDR3 loop: CASSERARGWGTYEQYF. The CDR3 DNA follows: TGTGCCAGCAGTGAACGGGCGAGAGGGTGGGGGACCTACGAGCAGTACTTC.

The rearrangement joins TRBV10-3 to TRBJ2-1, with 9 bases aligning to TRBD2. CDR1 is ENHRY and CDR2 is SYGVKD in the germline V gene. V trimming: 7 bases; J trimming: 5 bases; junction bases outside the gene matches: 9. The CDR3 contains 15 residues. CDR3 residues: CAINSASGTDNEQFF. The DNA of the CDR3 is TGTGCCATCAATTCGGCTAGCGGGACGGACAATGAGCAGTTCTTC.

There are a few counts of this clone. V gene TRBV28 combines with J gene TRBJ1-6; D is perhaps TRBD1 (6 bases). The CDR3 loop spans 14 amino acids. Trimming removed 4 bases at V and 5 bases at J, with 9 bases between. The germline V gene has CDR1 MDHEN and CDR2 SYDVKM. The CDR3 DNA is TGTGCCAGCAGTTCGACAGGCCATAATTCACCCCTCCACTTT. The encoded protein is CASSSTGHNSPLHF.

The genes are TRBV7-9 and TRBJ2-3, with D possibly matching TRBD2 (6 bases). This CDR3 comprises 14 residues. CDR1 and CDR2 from the germline V gene are SEHNR and FQNEAQ (reference sequence). V dropped 7 bases and J dropped 4 bases, with 15 bases sitting between them. CDR3 protein: CASTRGVAADTQYF. The CDR3 bases are TGTGCCAGCACCCGCGGGGTAGCAGCAGATACGCAGTATTTT.

The V gene is TRBV6-4, the J gene TRBJ2-3, with D unresolved. The ends were cut back, 3 bases at V and 2 bases at J, with 9 bases in the middle. Germline values: CDR1 MRHNA, CDR2 SNTAGT. This CDR3 spans 14 amino acids. The CDR3 reads CASSETVNTDTQYF. The CDR3 DNA reads as TGTGCCAGCAGTGAAACAGTCAACACAGATACGCAGTATTTT.

The chain uses TRBV7-2 and TRBJ2-7, with a weak D call TRBD2 (5 bases). CDR3 size: 13 residues. The ends were cut back, 1 base at V and 5 bases at J, with 9 bases in the middle. Germline CDR1 reads SGHTA; CDR2 reads FQGNSA. The CDR3: CASSLDYGNEQYF. CDR3 sequence (DNA): TGTGCCAGCAGCTTAGACTACGGGAACGAGCAGTACTTC.

The chain combines TRBV6-4 with TRBJ1-6; 9 bases map to TRBD1. V lost 6 bases to trimming and J lost 7 bases; unmatched junction nucleotides: 4. CDR1 MRHNA and CDR2 SNTAGT come from the germline V gene. The CDR3 spans 14 residues. CDR3 residues: CASSAGQGNSPLHF. The CDR3 DNA sequence: TGTGCCAGCAGCGCGGGACAGGGAAATTCACCCCTCCACTTT.

This chain links TRBV19 with TRBJ1-6; TRBD1 aligns across 10 bases. This CDR3 contains 14 residues. Germline assignment: CDR1 LNHDA and CDR2 SQIVND (reference sequence). V lost 5 bases, J lost 9 bases, and 4 bases stayed unmatched. CDR3 region: CASSRGTGASPLHF. The CDR3 nucleotides are TGTGCCAGTAGTCGGGGGACAGGGGCTTCACCCCTCCACTTT.

In DNA, the CDR3 is TGTGCCAGCAGCTCTTCCGGGACAGGGGGCCCAAGCGGCTATTTT. It specifies CASSSSGTGGPSGYF. The chain couples TRBV7-9 to TRBJ2-3, with 12 bases fitting TRBD1. The CDR3 spans 15 residues. CDR1 SEHNR and CDR2 FQNEAQ come from the germline V gene (reference sequence). The V gene end was trimmed by 4 bases and the J gene end by 15 bases; junction bases not matched to a gene: 14.